This T cell receptor beta chain was found in a study of post-analysis software for immune sequencing data. Unique molecular identifiers were built into the TCR beta cDNA libraries. From about 0.98 to 11 million T cells, roughly 530,000 cDNA molecules were obtained. MiXCR, run by TCRdb on the PCR reads, gives a single entry per CDR3 protein. The sample gives approximately 730,000 distinct CDR3 sequences, around 27% of which show up once; 0.56% is in the top ten. Trimming took 3 bases from V and 7 from J; bases not matched to a gene: 6. The CDR3 length is 15 residues. Germline loops: CDR1 SGHRS, CDR2 YFSETQ. Regarding the study as a whole: Patients used roughly five TRBV segments, including TRBV5-6, TRBV5-1 and TRBV20-1, more often than controls.

A remark on this clonotype: Its cognate antigen is unknown.

V is TRBV5-1 and J is TRBJ1-4; 10 positions match TRBD1. The receptor was isolated from a girl aged 10-17 years with multiple sclerosis. Sequencing was done on a sample of blood. The CDR3 nucleotides are TGCGCCAGCAGCTGGGACAGGGGAGGGGCTGAAAAACTGTTTTTT. This translates into CASSWDRGGAEKLFF.